The clone carrying this TCR beta chain was observed many times. Its antigen is unknown. The CDR3 is 13 amino acids. The V gene's germline CDR1 is SGHRS and CDR2 YFSETQ. V dropped 4 bases and J dropped 5 bases, with 11 bases sitting between them. This record belongs to a study of T-cell memory formation after mild COVID-19. Study-wide results and limits: Shrinking CD4+ clones resided mostly in CM and EM, and CD8+ ones in EMRA. The SARS-CoV-2 specificity of second-wave clones reaching peak at day 37 remained unverified.

Each CDR3 protein is one row after TCRdb ran MiXCR on the 5' RACE reads. The sample yields just over 300,000 distinct CDR3 sequences, roughly a fifth seen once. The clonotype was recovered from a young man who had mild COVID-19 (a few samples of this study predate the infection). Cell type and time point are not known. Sequencing used PBMCs or a T cell subset sorted from them (not recorded which). This sequence joins TRBV5-1 and TRBJ2-3; a weak D match, TRBD2 (6 bases). CDR3 protein: CASSRGIGDTQYF. The CDR3 DNA reads as TGCGCCAGCAGCCGCGGGATTGGAGATACGCAGTATTTT.